Included here is one TCR beta chain sequence, with context. Its antigen is undetermined. This entry belongs to a study of identical twins. Findings and caveats of the study: Out-of-frame alpha sequences common to twins exhibited a surplus of low generation probability.

TCRdb called the 5' RACE reads again in MiXCR, with one record for every CDR3 protein. This sample has roughly 570,000 distinct CDR3 sequences; approximately 10% occur once, and the top ten carry 2.5% to 3.5%. These same records also appear under a second study, on yellow fever vaccine responses in identical twins.

The sequence derives from a woman aged 18-29 years in good health. The sample consisted of PBMCs.

The CDR3 DNA reads TGTGCCAGCAGCTTTAAGCCCCCGGACGTAATCGGGGCCTACGAGCAGTACTTC. It codes for CASSFKPPDVIGAYEQYF. The chain links TRBV6-1 to TRBJ2-7; a weak D match, TRBD2 (5 bases). From germline, CDR1 is MNHNS and CDR2 SASEGT. CDR3 length: 18 residues. V was pared by 6 bases and J by 2 bases, with 26 bases between.